This entry describes one TCR beta chain. These data originate in a study of blood T cell repertoires in COVID-19. Looking at the study overall: Whether acute or convalescent, the COVID-19 samples came from the United States, Italy and Spain. Nucleic acid was either cDNA or gDNA, and it came from T cells, B-cell-depleted T cells, or PBMCs.

Trimming took 4 bases from V and 2 from J; bases not matched to a gene: 8. Germline loops: CDR1 SGHTA, CDR2 FQGNSA. This CDR3 is 16 amino acids long. Profiling relied on immunoSEQ multiplex PCR, and the TCRdb table lists in-frame clones only, not all of them. Of about 27,000 clones listed, more than 85% are singletons. The sequence derives from a human donor with active COVID-19. The donor label of this sample is uncertain. This chain links TRBV7-2 with TRBJ2-5, with 9 bases aligning to TRBD1. The sequencing sample was made of peripheral blood. The CDR3 loop is CASSSYRGRGQETQYF. Here the CDR3 DNA reads TGTGCCAGCAGCTCCTACAGGGGGCGGGGACAAGAGACCCAGTACTTC.